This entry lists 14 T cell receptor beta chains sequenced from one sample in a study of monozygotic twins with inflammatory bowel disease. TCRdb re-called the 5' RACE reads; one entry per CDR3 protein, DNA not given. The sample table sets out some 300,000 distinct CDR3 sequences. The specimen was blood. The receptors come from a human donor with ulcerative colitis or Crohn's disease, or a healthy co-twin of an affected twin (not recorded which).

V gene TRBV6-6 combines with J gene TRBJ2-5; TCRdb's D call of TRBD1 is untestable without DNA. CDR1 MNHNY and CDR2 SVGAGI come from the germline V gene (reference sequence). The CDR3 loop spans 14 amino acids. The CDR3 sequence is CASSSPGGQETQYF.

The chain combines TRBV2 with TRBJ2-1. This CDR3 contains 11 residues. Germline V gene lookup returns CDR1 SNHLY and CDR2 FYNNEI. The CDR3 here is CASMFIDEQFF. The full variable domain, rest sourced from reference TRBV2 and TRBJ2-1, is EPEVTQTPSHQVTQMGQEVILRCVPISNHLYFYWYRQILGQKVEFLVSFYNNEISEKSEIFDDQFSVERPDGSNFTLKIRSTKLEDSAMYFCASMFIDEQFFGPGTRLTVL.

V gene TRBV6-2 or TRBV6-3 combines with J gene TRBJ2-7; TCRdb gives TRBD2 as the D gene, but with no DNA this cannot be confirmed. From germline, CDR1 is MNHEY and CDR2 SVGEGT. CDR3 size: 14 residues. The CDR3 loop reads CATYDLGLSYEQYF.

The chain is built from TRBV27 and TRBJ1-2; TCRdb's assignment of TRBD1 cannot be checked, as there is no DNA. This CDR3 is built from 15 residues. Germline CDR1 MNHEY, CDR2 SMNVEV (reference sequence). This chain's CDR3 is CASSPRTGLGYGYTF.

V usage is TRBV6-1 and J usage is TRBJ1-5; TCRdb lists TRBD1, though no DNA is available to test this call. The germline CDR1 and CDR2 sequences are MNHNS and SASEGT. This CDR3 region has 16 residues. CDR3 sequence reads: CASIRIWTGGNQPQHF.

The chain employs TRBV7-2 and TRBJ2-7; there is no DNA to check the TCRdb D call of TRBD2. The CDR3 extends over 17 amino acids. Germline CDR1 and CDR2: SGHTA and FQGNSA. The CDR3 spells CASSTPRLAGEFYEQYF. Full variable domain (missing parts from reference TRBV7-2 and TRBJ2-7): GAGVSQSPSNKVTEKGKDVELRCDPISGHTALYWYRQSLGQGLEFLIYFQGNSAPDKSGLPSDRFSAERTGGSVSTLTIQRTQQEDSAVYLCASSTPRLAGEFYEQYFGPGTRLTVT.

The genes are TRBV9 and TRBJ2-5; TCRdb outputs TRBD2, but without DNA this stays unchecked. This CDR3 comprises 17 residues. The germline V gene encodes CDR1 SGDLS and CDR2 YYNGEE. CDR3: CASSSWTSGVYQETQYF.

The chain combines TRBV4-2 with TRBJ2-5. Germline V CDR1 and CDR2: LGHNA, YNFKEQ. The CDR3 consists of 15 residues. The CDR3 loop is CASSQVTPSGETQYF.

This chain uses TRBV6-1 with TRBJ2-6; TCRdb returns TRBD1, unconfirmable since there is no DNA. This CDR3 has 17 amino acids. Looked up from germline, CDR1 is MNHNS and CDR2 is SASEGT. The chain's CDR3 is CASTAGTGRSGANVLTF.

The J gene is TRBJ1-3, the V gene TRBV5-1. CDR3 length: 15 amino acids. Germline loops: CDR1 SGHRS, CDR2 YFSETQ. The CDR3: CASSWTADTGNTIYF. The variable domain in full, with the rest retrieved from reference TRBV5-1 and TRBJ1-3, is KAGVTQTPRYLIKTRGQQVTLSCSPISGHRSVSWYQQTPGQGLQFLFEYFSETQRNKGNFPGRFSGRQFSNSRSEMNVSTLELGDSALYLCASSWTADTGNTIYFGEGSWLTVV.

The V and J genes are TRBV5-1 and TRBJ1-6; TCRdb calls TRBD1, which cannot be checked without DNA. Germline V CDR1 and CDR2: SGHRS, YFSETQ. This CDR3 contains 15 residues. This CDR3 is CASSFSGEHNSPLHF.

The CDR3 sequence is CASSFSGSNSPLHF. V is TRBV12-3 or TRBV12-4 and J is TRBJ1-6; there is no DNA to check the TCRdb D call of TRBD1. CDR3 length: 14 residues.

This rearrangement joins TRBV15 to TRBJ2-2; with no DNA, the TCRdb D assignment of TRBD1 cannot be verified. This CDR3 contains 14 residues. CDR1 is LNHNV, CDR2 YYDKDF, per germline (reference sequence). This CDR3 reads CATSRAGTSGELFF.

The CDR3 spells CANSRGTGGMNTEAFF. V gene TRBV14 combines with J gene TRBJ1-1; checking the TCRdb D call of TRBD1 is not possible without DNA. CDR1 SGHDN and CDR2 FVKESK come from the germline V gene. The CDR3 spans 16 residues.